The TCR beta chain under discussion was sequenced for a study of high-grade serous ovarian cancer treatment subgroups. General study findings and limits: Bulk tumor TCR sequencing gave no spatial information.

The tumor samples were collected prior to definitive surgery or chemotherapy. As for this clone: The antigen is undetermined.

This CDR3 region has 13 residues. Germline V gene lookup returns CDR1 SGHRS and CDR2 YFSETQ. Trimming cost V 2 bases and J 5 bases, with 10 bases left between them. Some clones are missing from TCRdb's copy, which holds only in-frame ones; the method was immunoSEQ multiplex PCR. The sample holds roughly 15,000 clones, roughly 90% seen once. The rearrangement uses TRBV5-1 and TRBJ1-2; D unresolved. The sequenced sample was tumor tissue. This receptor was obtained from a human donor with high-grade serous ovarian cancer. The CDR3 DNA follows: TGCGCCAGCAGCTTCCAGGAACAATATGGCTACACCTTC. Encoded protein: CASSFQEQYGYTF.